These 13 T cell receptor beta chains came from one sample sequenced in a study of cytomegalovirus exposure and HLA in healthy donors. Primers for the PCR totalled 60 Vbeta and 13 Jbeta. This table comes from immunoSEQ multiplex PCR, and its TCRdb copy is limited to in-frame clones, with some not included. The sample lists under 250,000 clones, around three quarters occurring once. Sequenced material: PBMCs. The receptor source for this set is a man aged 25 to 40 in good health and CMV-seronegative.

The V call is TRBV5-1, the J call TRBJ1-5; 8 bases match TRBD1. The CDR3 runs to 15 residues. Germline V gene data show CDR1 as SGHRS and CDR2 as YFSETQ. With 3 bases clipped from V and 3 bases from J, the junction kept 5 bases outside the gene matches. The CDR3 region has the DNA TGCGCCAGCAGCTCCGGGACAGGAGTCAATCAGCCCCAGCATTTT. The encoded protein is CASSSGTGVNQPQHF. Based on the CDR3 plus reference TRBV5-1 and TRBJ1-5, the full variable domain is KAGVTQTPRYLIKTRGQQVTLSCSPISGHRSVSWYQQTPGQGLQFLFEYFSETQRNKGNFPGRFSGRQFSNSRSEMNVSTLELGDSALYLCASSSGTGVNQPQHFGDGTRLSIL.

The chain carries TRBV19 and TRBJ1-5; the match to TRBD1 covers 7 bases. Losses at the gene ends were 4 bases for V and 3 bases for J; bases not matched to a gene: 21. This CDR3 is 20 amino acids long. CDR1 and CDR2 from the germline V gene are LNHDA and SQIVND (reference sequence). The CDR3 region has the DNA TGTGCCAGTAGTAAGGGGGTTCGCGGACAGGACAAGTTCCTCAATCAGCCCCAGCATTTT. It encodes CASSKGVRGQDKFLNQPQHF.

This clone has a single count. The chain links TRBV6-6 to TRBJ2-1, with a weak D call TRBD2 (5 bases). CDR3 length: 14 amino acids. With 2 bases removed from V and 6 bases from J, the gap between germline ends came to 11 bases. Per germline, CDR1 MNHNY and CDR2 SVGAGI (reference sequence). In DNA form, the CDR3 reads TGTGCCAGCAGTTACGGCCTAGCATCCAATGAGCAGTTCTTC. Translation: CASSYGLASNEQFF.

The J gene is TRBJ2-7, the V gene TRBV11-3; perhaps TRBD2 as D (5 bases). Germline V gene lookup returns CDR1 SGHNT and CDR2 YENEEA. CDR3 length: 14 amino acids. Trimming cost V 1 base and J 6 bases, with 13 bases left between them. CDR3 sequence reads: CASSLGGAAAEQYF. Written as DNA, the CDR3 is TGTGCCAGCAGCTTAGGGGGAGCGGCCGCCGAGCAGTACTTC.

The V and J genes are TRBV11-1 and TRBJ2-3, with TRBD1 identical over 7 bases. J gave up 3 bases and V 5 bases, and 8 bases lay outside the gene matches. CDR1 is SGHAT, CDR2 FQDESV, per germline (reference sequence). The CDR3 length is 15 residues. The CDR3 DNA reads as TGTGCCAGCAGCCCGACAGGGTCTGGGACAGATACGCAGTATTTT. As protein: CASSPTGSGTDTQYF.

The count of this clone is one. The rearrangement links TRBV9 to TRBJ2-5; a possible D gene is TRBD2 (6 bases). The CDR3 totals 14 residues. The germline CDR1 and CDR2 sequences are SGDLS and YYNGEE. Trimming took 7 bases from V and 3 from J, leaving 16 bases between them. The CDR3 region has the DNA TGTGCCAGCGGCCCGGGACGGGGGAAAGAGACCCAGTACTTC. As protein: CASGPGRGKETQYF.

The rearrangement joins TRBV6-5 to TRBJ1-2; 8 bases are shared with TRBD1. CDR1 MNHEY and CDR2 SVGAGI come from the germline V gene. The CDR3 runs 16 residues. Unmatched junction bases numbered 7, after V lost 0 bases and J lost 4 bases. The CDR3 DNA is TGTGCCAGCAGTTACTCGAGGCCCAGGGGGCTCTATGGCTACACCTTC. It encodes CASSYSRPRGLYGYTF.

This clone was seen a handful of times. V gene TRBV7-9 combines with J gene TRBJ2-2; D not certain. The V end lost 3 bases, the J end lost 3 bases, and 5 bases lay between the germline ends. CDR1 is SEHNR, CDR2 FQNEAQ, per germline (reference sequence). CDR3 length equals 13 residues. CDR3 nucleotides: TGTGCCAGCAGCTTTGACTACACCGGGGAGCTGTTTTTT. Amino acids: CASSFDYTGELFF.

This clone was counted between two and nine times. This chain joins TRBV5-1 and TRBJ2-1; no definite D call. CDR1 and CDR2 (germline): SGHRS, YFSETQ. The CDR3 has 14 amino acids. The V end lost 4 bases, the J end lost 8 bases, and 16 bases lay between the germline ends. CDR3 nucleotide sequence: TGCGCCAGCAGCGTTGAAACCCCAACGGATGAGCAGTTCTTC. This translates into CASSVETPTDEQFF.

As DNA, the CDR3 is TGTGCCAGCAGCAAAGCGCCGGCTGCTAGCTACAATGAGCAGTTCTTC. Amino acid sequence: CASSKAPAASYNEQFF. J is TRBJ2-1 and V is TRBV21-1; TRBD2 reflects the table's D call only, with no check against the DNA. TRBV21-1 is assigned pseudogene status. The CDR3 totals 16 residues.

The rearrangement joins TRBV6-1 to TRBJ1-1, with TRBD1 matching 10 bases. Germline loops: CDR1 MNHNS, CDR2 SASEGT. Trimming took 4 bases from V and 5 from J; bases not matched to a gene: 4. CDR3 length: 14 amino acids. CDR3 coding DNA: TGTGCCAGCAGTGGGACAGGGGGTTGGACTGAAGCTTTCTTT. It is translated as CASSGTGGWTEAFF.

This chain connects TRBV10-3 to TRBJ2-3; D possibly corresponds to TRBD2 (6 bases). CDR3 length equals 13 residues. With 6 bases removed from V and 2 bases from J, the gap between germline ends came to 9 bases. Germline V CDR1 and CDR2: ENHRY, SYGVKD. The CDR3 coding sequence is TGTGCCATCAGGGAGGGAGACACAGATACGCAGTATTTT. Encoded protein: CAIREGDTDTQYF.

This clone was recorded a few times. The chain has TRBV10-3 and TRBJ2-3; 7 positions match TRBD1. V trimming: 6 bases; J trimming: 2 bases; junction bases outside the gene matches: 5. This CDR3 is 14 amino acids long. Germline loops: CDR1 ENHRY, CDR2 SYGVKD. CDR3 residues: CAIRKGANTDTQYF. The CDR3 nucleotides are TGTGCCATCAGAAAGGGGGCCAACACAGATACGCAGTATTTT.